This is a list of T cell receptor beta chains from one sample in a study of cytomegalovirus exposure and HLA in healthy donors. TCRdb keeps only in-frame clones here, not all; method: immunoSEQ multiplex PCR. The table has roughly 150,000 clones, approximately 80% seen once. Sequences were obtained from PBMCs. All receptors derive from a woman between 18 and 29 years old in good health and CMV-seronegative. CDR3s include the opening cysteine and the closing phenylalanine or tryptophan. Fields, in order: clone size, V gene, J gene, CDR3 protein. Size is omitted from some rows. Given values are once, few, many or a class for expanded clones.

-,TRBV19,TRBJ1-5,CASSILGGNQPQHF
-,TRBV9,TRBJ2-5,CASSVGLAGVETQYF
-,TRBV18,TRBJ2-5,CASSPGGTGETQYF
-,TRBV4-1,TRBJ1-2,CASSQEQGPYGYTF
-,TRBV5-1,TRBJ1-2,CASSKGGQGERYGYTF
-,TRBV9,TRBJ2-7,CASSVAQGGSEQYF
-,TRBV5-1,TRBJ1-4,CASSLISRQGGNLNEKLFF
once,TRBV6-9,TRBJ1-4,CASMTAPRDRLFF
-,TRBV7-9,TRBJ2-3,CPSSFRATDTQYF
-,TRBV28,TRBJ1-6,CASSEWMGSPLHF
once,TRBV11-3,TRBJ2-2,CASSRDRLTGELFF
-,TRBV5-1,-,CASSFEVWGQTYEQYF
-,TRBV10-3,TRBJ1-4,CAISVGTGVEKLFF
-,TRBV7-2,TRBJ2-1,CASSLLAGGPYNEQFF
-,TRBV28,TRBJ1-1,CASTDGLRNEAFF
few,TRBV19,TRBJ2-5,CASSTSGVQETQYF
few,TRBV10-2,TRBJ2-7,CASMTGTGGHEQYF
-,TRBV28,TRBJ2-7,CASSFGAEQYF
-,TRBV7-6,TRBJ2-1,CASSPVVSSYNEQFF
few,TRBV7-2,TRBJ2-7,CASSSGHPYEQYF
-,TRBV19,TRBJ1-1,CASSVQLYMNTEAFF
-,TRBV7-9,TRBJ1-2,CASPGGLEGYTF
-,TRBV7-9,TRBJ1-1,CASSLAGATPDTEAFF
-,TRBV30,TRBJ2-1,CAWAGKAGDYNEQFF
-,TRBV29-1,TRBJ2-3,CSSLIPGGSPGNTQYF
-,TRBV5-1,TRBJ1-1,CASSFTTVKNTEAFF
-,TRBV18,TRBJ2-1,CASSPRTGGFRDEQFF
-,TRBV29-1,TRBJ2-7,CSVEPGQGLGQYF
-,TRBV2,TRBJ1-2,CASTGGRNYGYTF
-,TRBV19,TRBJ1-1,CASSPRQGRGEAFF
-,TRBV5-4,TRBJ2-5,CASSLPLETQYF
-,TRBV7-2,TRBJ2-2,CASSPDRVGTGELFF
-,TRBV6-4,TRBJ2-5,CASSKDRGQVETQYF
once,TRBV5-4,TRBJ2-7,CASSPGTGAYEQYF
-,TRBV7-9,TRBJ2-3,CASSSGGRASGTDTQYF
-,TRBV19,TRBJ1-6,CASRSGGRDNSPLHF
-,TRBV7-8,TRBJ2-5,CASSPGWGGETQYF
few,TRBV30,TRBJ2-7,CAWSRTGGRTGYYEQYF
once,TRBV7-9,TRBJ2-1,CASSLRDRVPDEQFF
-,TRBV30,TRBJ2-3,CAWSVGAVNTQYF
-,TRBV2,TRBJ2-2,CASSFDRSNTGELFF
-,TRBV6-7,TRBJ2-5,CACFLQQETQYF
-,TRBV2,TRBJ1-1,CASSEFGNTEAFF
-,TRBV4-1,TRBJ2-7,CASSRWTGGEFSYEQYF
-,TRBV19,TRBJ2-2,CASSWTENTGELFF
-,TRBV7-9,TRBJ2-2,CASIRRNANTGELFF
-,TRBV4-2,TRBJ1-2,CASSQDIQGAYGYTF
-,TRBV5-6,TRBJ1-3,CASSLQGAGNTIYF
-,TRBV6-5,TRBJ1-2,CASGPRAGGGYTF
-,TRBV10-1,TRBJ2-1,CASSSIDRAYNEQFF
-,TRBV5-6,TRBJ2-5,CASRVERVRNRETQYF
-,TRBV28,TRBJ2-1,CASSLYGRGGDEQFF
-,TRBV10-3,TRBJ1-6,CAISESQGNSPLHF
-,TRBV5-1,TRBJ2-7,CASSLDVGAGYEQYF
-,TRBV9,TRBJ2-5,CASSVAGGPQETQYF
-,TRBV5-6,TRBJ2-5,CASSAGTGGSETQYF
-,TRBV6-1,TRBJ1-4,CASRRQGRTNEKLFF
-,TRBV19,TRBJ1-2,CASSYRDFNYGYTF
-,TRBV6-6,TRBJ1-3,CASKGTGGGNTIYF
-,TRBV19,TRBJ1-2,CASTPTRGGTGGSYGYTF